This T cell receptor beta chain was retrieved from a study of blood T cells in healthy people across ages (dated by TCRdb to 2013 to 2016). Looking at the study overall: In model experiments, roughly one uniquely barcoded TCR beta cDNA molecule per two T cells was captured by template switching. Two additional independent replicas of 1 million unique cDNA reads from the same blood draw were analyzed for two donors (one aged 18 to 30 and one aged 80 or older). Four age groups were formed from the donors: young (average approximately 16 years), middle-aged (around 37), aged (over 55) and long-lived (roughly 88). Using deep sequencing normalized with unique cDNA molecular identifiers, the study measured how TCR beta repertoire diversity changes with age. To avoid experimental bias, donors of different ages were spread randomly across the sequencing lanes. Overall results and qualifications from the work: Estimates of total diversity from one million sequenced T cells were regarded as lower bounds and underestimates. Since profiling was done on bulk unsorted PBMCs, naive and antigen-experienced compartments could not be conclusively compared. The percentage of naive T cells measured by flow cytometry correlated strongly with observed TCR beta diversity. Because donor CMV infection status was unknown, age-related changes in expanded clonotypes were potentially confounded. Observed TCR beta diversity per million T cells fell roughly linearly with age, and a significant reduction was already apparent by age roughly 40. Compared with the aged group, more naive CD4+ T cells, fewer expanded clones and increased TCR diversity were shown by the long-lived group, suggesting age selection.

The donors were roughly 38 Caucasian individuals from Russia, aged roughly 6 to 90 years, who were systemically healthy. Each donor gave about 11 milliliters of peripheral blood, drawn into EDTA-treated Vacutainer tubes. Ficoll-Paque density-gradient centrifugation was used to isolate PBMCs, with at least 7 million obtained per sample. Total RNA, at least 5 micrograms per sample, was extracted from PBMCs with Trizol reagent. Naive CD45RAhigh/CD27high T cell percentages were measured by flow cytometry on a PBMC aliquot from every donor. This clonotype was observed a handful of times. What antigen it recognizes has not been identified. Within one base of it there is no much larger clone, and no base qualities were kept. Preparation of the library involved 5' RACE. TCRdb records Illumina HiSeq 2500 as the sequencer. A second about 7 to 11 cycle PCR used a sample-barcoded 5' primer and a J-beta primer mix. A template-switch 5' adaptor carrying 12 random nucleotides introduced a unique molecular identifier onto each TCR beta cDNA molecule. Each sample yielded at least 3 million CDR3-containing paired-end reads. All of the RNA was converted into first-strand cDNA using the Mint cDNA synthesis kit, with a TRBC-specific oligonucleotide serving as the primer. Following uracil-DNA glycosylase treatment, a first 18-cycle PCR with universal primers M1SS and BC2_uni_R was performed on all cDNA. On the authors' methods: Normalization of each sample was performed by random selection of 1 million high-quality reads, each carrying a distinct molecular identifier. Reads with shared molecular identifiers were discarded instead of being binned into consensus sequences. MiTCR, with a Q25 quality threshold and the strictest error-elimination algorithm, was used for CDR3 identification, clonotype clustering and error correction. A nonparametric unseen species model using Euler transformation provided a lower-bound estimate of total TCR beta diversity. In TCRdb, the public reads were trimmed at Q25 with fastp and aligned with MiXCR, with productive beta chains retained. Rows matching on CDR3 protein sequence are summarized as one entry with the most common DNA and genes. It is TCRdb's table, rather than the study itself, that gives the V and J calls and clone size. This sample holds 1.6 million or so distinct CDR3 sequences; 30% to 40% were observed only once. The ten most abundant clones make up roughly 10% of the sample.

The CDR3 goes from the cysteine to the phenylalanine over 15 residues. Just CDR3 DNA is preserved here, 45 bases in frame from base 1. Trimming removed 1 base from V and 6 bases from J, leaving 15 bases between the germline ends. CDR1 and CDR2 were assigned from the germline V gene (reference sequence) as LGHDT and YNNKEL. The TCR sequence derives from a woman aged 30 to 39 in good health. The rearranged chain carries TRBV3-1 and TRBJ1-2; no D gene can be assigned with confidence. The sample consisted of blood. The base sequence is TGTGCCAGCAGCCAAGGAAGTTGGCAGCCCAATGGCTACACCTTC. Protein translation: CASSQGSWQPNGYTF.